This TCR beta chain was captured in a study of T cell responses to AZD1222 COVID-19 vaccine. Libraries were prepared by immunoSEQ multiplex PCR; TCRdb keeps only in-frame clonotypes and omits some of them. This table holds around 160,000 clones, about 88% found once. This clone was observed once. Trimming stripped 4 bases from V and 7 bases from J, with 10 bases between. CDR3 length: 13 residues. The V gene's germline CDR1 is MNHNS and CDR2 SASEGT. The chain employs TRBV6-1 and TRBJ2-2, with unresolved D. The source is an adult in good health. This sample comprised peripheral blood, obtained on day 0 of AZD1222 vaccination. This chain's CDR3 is CASSVAAYGELFF. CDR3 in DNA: TGTGCCAGCAGTGTAGCAGCTTACGGGGAGCTGTTTTTT.